This T cell receptor beta chain was sequenced for a study of response to subunit inactivated influenza vaccine (dated by TCRdb to the late 2010s). For context, the study as a whole: To follow how T cells responded to a trivalent subunit inactivated influenza vaccine, the researchers relied on deep quantitative profiling of the T cell receptor repertoire.

Library preparation employed RT-PCR. Instrument used: Illumina HiSeq 2500. The raw public data were reprocessed by TCRdb itself: fastp quality trimming at Q25, MiXCR clonotype calling, in-frame beta chains only. Each CDR3 protein appears once, grouped with its most common genes and DNA. Recorded for this sample are more than 550,000 distinct CDR3 sequences; about 11% of them occurred a single time. Together, the top ten hold about 10% of the sample. CDR1 and CDR2 (LGHNA, YSLEER) derive from the germline V gene. V sheds 1 base and J sheds 0 bases, leaving 7 bases between their ends. The CDR3 starts with the cysteine, ends with the phenylalanine, and has 16 residues. Only the CDR3 region is kept as DNA, spanning 48 bases read in frame from base 1. The paper's findings and limits, for the study overall: The authors proposed that each seasonal influenza vaccination may bring in only a limited number of new T cells.

Details on this clonotype: It has no known antigen specificity. Base-call qualities are not available, and no considerably larger clone is one nucleotide away.

A further study also used this sample, focusing on T cells expressing NK-cell markers. As the second publication notes: The TCR beta cDNA libraries were made using 5'RACE template switching, a step that added both a universal primer site and unique molecular identifiers. Three sorted T-cell subsets (CD3+CD56+NKG2C+, CD3+CD56+NKG2C- and CD3+CD56-NKG2C+) from under 10 donors had their TCR beta-chain repertoires profiled. Seven of the eight sequenced donors were HCMV-seropositive and one was HCMV-seronegative. To restrict sorting to alphabetaTCR-expressing T cells, an anti-gammadeltaTCR antibody was added in several experiments. For several donors, the dominant CD3+CD56+NKG2C+ clonotypes were among the top 10 CD8+ clonotypes and accounted for about 1.0-8% of CD8+ T cells. Those dominant clonotypes were again the most abundant among CD3+CD56-NKG2C+ cells in a handful of donors, at roughly 25-60.1%. Whether the expanded NKG2C-expressing T cell clones were specific for HCMV antigens was left unclear. Randomly selected healthy volunteers, three men and five women, were used as the eight sequenced donors. To determine HCMV serostatus, a commercial ELISA kit was used to detect HCMV-specific IgG in serum. Ficoll density gradient centrifugation was used to isolate peripheral blood mononuclear cells from blood. For over five donors, bulk peripheral blood T-cell repertoires were also sequenced from unsorted PBMC. cDNA synthesis was primed from the TCR beta constant segment and was followed by two successive PCR amplification steps. Illumina HiSeq 2000/2500, MiSeq or NextSeq was used to sequence libraries as 2 x 150 bp reads. Reads were demultiplexed and grouped by UMI with MIGEC, and clonotypes were assembled and quantified with MiTCR. To exclude erroneous sequences, only TCR cDNA sequences supported by at least two reads were retained. The tcR package was used for downstream repertoire analysis, and clonotypes were matched across fractions by CDR3 nucleotide sequence plus V segment. VDJmatch was used to annotate antigen specificity against VDJdb, with one amino acid substitution in CDR3 permitted.

This specimen was PBMCs from blood, taken on the day of vaccination. The chain joins TRBV4-3 to TRBJ2-6; the D gene identity is not certain. The TCR comes from a man aged 50-60 years who received an inactivated influenza vaccine. Donor details come from another sample of the same person, matched by shared clones. CDR3 sequence: CASSQGHLSGANVLTF. The DNA reads TGCGCCAGCAGCCAAGGACACCTCTCTGGGGCCAACGTCCTGACTTTC.